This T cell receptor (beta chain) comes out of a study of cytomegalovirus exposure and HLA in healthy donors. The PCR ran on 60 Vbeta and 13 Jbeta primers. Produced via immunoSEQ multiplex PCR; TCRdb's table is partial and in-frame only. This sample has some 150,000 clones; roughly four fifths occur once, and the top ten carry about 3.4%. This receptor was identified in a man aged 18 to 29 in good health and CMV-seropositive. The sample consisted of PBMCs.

The CDR3 DNA reads TGTGCCAGCAGCTTACTGGGCTTAAGCTCCTACGAGCAGTACTTC. This translates into CASSLLGLSSYEQYF. The chain has TRBV7-9 and TRBJ2-7; D remains ambiguous. Germline V lookup: CDR1 SEHNR, CDR2 FQNEAQ (reference sequence). Deletions cut 2 bases from V and 0 bases from J, with 11 bases between. This CDR3 contains 15 residues.